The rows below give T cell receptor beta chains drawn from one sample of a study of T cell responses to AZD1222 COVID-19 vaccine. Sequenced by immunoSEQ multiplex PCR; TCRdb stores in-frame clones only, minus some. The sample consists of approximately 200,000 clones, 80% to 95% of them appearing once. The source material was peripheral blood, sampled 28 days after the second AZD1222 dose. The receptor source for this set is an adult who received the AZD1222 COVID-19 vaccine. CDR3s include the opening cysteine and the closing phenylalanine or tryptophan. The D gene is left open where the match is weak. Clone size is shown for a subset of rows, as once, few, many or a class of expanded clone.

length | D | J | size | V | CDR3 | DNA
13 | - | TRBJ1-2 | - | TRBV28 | CASSLQGPYGYTF | TGTGCCAGCAGTTTACAGGGGCCCTATGGCTACACCTTC
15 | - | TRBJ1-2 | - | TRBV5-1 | CASSLGAAPSNGYTF | TGCGCCAGCAGCTTGGGGGCAGCCCCGAGCAATGGCTACACCTTC
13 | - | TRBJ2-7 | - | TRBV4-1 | CASSQVQGYEQYF | TGCGCCAGCAGCCAAGTACAGGGCTACGAGCAGTACTTC
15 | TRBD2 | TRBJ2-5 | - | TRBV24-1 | CATSDFAGGRETQYF | TGTGCCACCAGTGATTTCGCGGGGGGCAGGGAGACCCAGTACTTC
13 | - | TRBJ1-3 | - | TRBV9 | CASSVQGENTIYF | TGTGCCAGCAGCGTACAGGGAGAAAACACCATATATTTT
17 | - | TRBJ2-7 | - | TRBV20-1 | CSASYGMVSGSPREQYF | TGCAGTGCTAGTTATGGAATGGTCAGCGGGTCACCGCGAGAGCAGTACTTC
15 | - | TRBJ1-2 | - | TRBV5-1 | CASSLVLGTGYGYTF | TGCGCCAGCAGCTTGGTTTTAGGAACGGGCTATGGCTACACCTTC
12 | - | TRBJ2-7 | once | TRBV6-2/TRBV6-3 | CASSAQRYEQYF | TGTGCCAGCAGCGCCCAGCGCTACGAGCAGTACTTC
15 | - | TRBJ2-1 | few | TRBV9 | CASSVGVPEGNEQFF | TGTGCCAGCAGCGTCGGCGTCCCCGAGGGGAATGAGCAGTTCTTC
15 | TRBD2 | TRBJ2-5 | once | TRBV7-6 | CASSLNSGGQETQYF | TGTGCCAGCAGCTTAAATAGCGGGGGCCAAGAGACCCAGTACTTC
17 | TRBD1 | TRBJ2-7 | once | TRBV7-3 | CASSLGPPRQGAGEQYF | TGTGCCAGCAGCCTAGGACCGCCAAGACAGGGGGCGGGCGAGCAGTACTTC
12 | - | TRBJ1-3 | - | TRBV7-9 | CASSTEGNTIYF | TGTGCCAGCAGCACCGAGGGAAACACCATATATTTT
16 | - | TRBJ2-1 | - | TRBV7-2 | CASSLAPVGSYNEQFF | TGTGCCAGCAGCTTAGCTCCGGTGGGCTCCTACAATGAGCAGTTCTTC
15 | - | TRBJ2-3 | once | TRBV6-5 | CASSHSAGPTDTQYF | TGTGCCAGCAGTCACAGCGCGGGACCCACAGATACGCAGTATTTT
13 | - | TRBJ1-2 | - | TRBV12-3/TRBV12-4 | CASTFGLIGGYTF | TGTGCCAGCACCTTCGGCCTTATCGGTGGCTACACCTTC
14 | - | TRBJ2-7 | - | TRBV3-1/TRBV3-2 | CASSLSDGAYEQYF | TGTGCCAGCAGCCTCTCCGACGGAGCCTACGAGCAGTACTTC
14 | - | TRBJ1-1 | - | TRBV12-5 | CASGRYRAATEAFF | TGTGCTAGTGGTCGATACAGGGCAGCCACTGAAGCTTTCTTT
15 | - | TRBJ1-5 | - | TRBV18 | CASSPPGVGNQPQHF | TGTGCCAGCTCACCTCCAGGTGTCGGCAATCAGCCCCAGCATTTT
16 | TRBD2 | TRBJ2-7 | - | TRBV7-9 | CASSPGLAGSAYEQYF | TGTGCCAGCAGCCCCGGACTAGCGGGTTCCGCCTACGAGCAGTACTTC
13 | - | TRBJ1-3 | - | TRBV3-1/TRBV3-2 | CASRRGSGNTIYF | TGTGCCAGCCGGCGGGGGTCTGGAAACACCATATATTTT
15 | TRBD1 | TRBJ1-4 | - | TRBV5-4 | CASSSGQGLVEKLFF | TGTGCCAGCAGCTCGGGACAGGGCTTAGTAGAAAAACTGTTTTTT
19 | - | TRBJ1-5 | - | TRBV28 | CASSPESGATSKSDQPQHF | TGTGCCAGCAGTCCGGAGTCCGGGGCCACGAGCAAGAGCGATCAGCCCCAGCATTTT
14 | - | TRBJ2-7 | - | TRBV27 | CASSLRIRDHEQYF | TGTGCCAGCAGTCTAAGGATAAGGGACCACGAGCAGTACTTC
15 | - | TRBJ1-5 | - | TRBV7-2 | CASSLGATGHQPQHF | TGTGCCAGCAGCTTAGGTGCTACAGGGCATCAGCCCCAGCATTTT